Described below is a single T cell receptor beta chain sequence and its context. This entry belongs to a study of blood T cell repertoires in COVID-19. Study information: Donors in the United States, Italy and Spain gave samples during acute or convalescent COVID-19. T cells, B-cell-depleted T cells, or PBMCs supplied cDNA or gDNA.

The germline V and J ends were trimmed by 6 bases and 0 bases, with 8 bases remaining between them. The length of the CDR3 is 13 residues. Original processing notes: Using reference gene primer amplification, nucleated cell counts were estimated. Clones were read by immunoSEQ multiplex PCR, and TCRdb kept only the in-frame ones, dropping some. That table supplies the V and J calls and clone size; D and trimming were determined from the DNA. The repertoire has fewer than 150,000 clones, around 85% of them found once; the top ten carry approximately 8%. Material for sequencing was peripheral blood. The chain joins TRBV12-3 or TRBV12-4 to TRBJ1-1; D is perhaps TRBD1 (6 bases). The receptor's source is a man in his 70s who had recovered from COVID-19. Here the CDR3 reads CASRGAVNTEAFF. The DNA of the CDR3 is TGTGCCAGCAGGGGGGCCGTGAACACTGAAGCTTTCTTT.